These 20 T cell receptor beta chains were all obtained from the same sample, sequenced in a study of blood T cell repertoires in COVID-19. The table came from immunoSEQ multiplex PCR; TCRdb's copy has only in-frame clones and leaves some out. This table holds 100,000 to 150,000 clones, more than 75% found once. The sequenced sample consisted of peripheral blood. These receptor sequences come from a human donor in a cohort sampled during active COVID-19.

This clone was observed a single time. The rearrangement joins TRBV12-5 to TRBJ2-5, with 11 bases identical to TRBD2. V gave up 2 bases and J gave up 5 bases; unmatched junction bases: 10. Germline V CDR1 and CDR2: LGHNT, FRNRAP. CDR3 length equals 17 residues. The CDR3 reads CASGLFPTSGSSETQYF. CDR3 nucleotides: TGTGCTAGTGGTTTGTTTCCCACTAGCGGGAGTTCGGAGACCCAGTACTTC.

V is TRBV7-9 and J is TRBJ1-6; D might be TRBD1 (5 bases). This CDR3 is 14 amino acids long. The V gene's germline CDR1 is SEHNR and CDR2 FQNEAQ (reference sequence). V was pared by 5 bases and J by 5 bases, with 10 bases between. The CDR3 loop reads CASSLGGDNSPLHF. CDR3 DNA sequence: TGTGCCAGCAGCCTCGGGGGGGATAATTCACCCCTCCACTTT.

The rearrangement joins TRBV5-1 to TRBJ1-6, with D possibly being TRBD1 (5 bases). The V end was cut by 1 base, the J end by 8 bases, with 10 bases between. Per germline, CDR1 SGHRS and CDR2 YFSETQ. The CDR3 contains 14 residues. The DNA for the CDR3 is TGCGCCAGCAGCTTGCGCGGGGACGATTCACCCCTCCACTTT. Protein product: CASSLRGDDSPLHF.

This clone was seen repeatedly, ten times or more. The genes are TRBV15 and TRBJ2-3; D possibly corresponds to TRBD1 (5 bases). V was clipped by 1 base and J by 3 bases, with 14 bases between them. The germline gives CDR1 LNHNV, CDR2 YYDKDF (reference sequence). This CDR3 spans 16 amino acids. The CDR3 protein is CATSRAHRFTTDTQYF. As DNA, the CDR3 is TGTGCCACCAGCAGAGCCCACAGGTTTACGACAGATACGCAGTATTTT.

This clone was seen a handful of times. The rearrangement links TRBV20-1 to TRBJ1-5; D is undetermined. Germline values: CDR1 DFQATT, CDR2 SNEGSKA (reference sequence). The CDR3 contains 11 residues. Trimming removed 7 bases at V and 2 bases at J, with 6 bases between. The CDR3 here is CSVSGNQPQHF. As DNA, the CDR3 is TGCAGTGTGAGTGGCAATCAGCCCCAGCATTTT.

This chain connects TRBV27 to TRBJ1-5; D gene uncertain. This CDR3 comprises 13 residues. With 8 bases removed from V and 4 bases from J, the gap between germline ends came to 12 bases. The germline V gene encodes CDR1 MNHEY and CDR2 SMNVEV (reference sequence). CDR3 region: CASSIHLNQPQHF. The CDR3 DNA is TGTGCCAGCTCTATCCACCTTAATCAGCCCCAGCATTTT.

The V and J genes are TRBV19 and TRBJ2-7; TRBD2 aligns across 7 bases. J was trimmed by 2 bases and V by 6 bases; bases with no gene match: 13. The CDR3 is 16 residues long. Germline lookup yields CDR1 LNHDA and CDR2 SQIVND (reference sequence). CDR3 nucleotide sequence: TGTGCCAGTAGCCTCGGGACGGCTAGCGGAGCCTACGAGCAGTACTTC. This encodes CASSLGTASGAYEQYF.

The chain couples TRBV7-9 to TRBJ2-5, with D perhaps matching TRBD1 (5 bases). Trimming cost V 4 bases and J 2 bases, with 17 bases left between them. The CDR3 sequence is 16 residues long. Germline CDR1 and CDR2: SEHNR and FQNEAQ (reference sequence). CDR3 amino acids: CASSYRKVTPQETQYF. The CDR3 region has the DNA TGTGCCAGCAGCTACAGGAAAGTAACACCTCAAGAGACCCAGTACTTC.

The chain is built from TRBV10-3 and TRBJ2-1; 9 bases agree with TRBD2. Germline CDR1 is ENHRY and CDR2 is SYGVKD. The junction had 11 bases not matched to a gene; V was cut back by 8 bases and J by 9 bases. The CDR3 runs 14 residues. CDR3 nucleotide sequence: TGTGCCATCGGGGGATTAGCGGGAGTGGGTGAGCAGTTCTTC. It codes for CAIGGLAGVGEQFF.

This rearrangement joins TRBV10-3 to TRBJ2-3; D uncertain. This CDR3 has 13 residues. V was shortened by 7 bases and J by 1 base, with 9 bases between the two germline ends. Germline lookup yields CDR1 ENHRY and CDR2 SYGVKD. CDR3 in DNA: TGTGCCATCAAGAACTCTGGCACAGATACGCAGTATTTT. Translated: CAIKNSGTDTQYF.

In DNA, the CDR3 is TGTGCCAGCTCACTAGCGGACTCCTACGAGCAGTACTTC. Its protein product is CASSLADSYEQYF. The chain carries TRBV18 and TRBJ2-7, with D possibly matching TRBD2 (6 bases). V lost 4 bases and J lost 0, with 7 bases in between. This CDR3 region has 13 residues. Germline-derived CDR1 and CDR2 are KGHSH and LQKENI.

This chain connects TRBV6-5 to TRBJ2-7; 7 bases are a match to TRBD2. CDR1 MNHEY and CDR2 SVGAGI come from the germline V gene. The CDR3 is 15 amino acids. V trimming: 6 bases; J trimming: 1 base; junction bases outside the gene matches: 9. In DNA form, the CDR3 reads TGTGCCAGCAGGGGAGATCTAGCGGATTCCTACGAGCAGTACTTC. Its translation is CASRGDLADSYEQYF.

The chain has TRBV14 and TRBJ1-1, with D perhaps TRBD1 (5 bases). Germline V CDR1 and CDR2: SGHDN, FVKESK. V was clipped by 4 bases and J by 1 base, with 10 bases between them. The CDR3 has 14 amino acids. For the CDR3, the DNA is TGTGCCAGCAGCCTTTTAGGGGCGAACACTGAAGCTTTCTTT. The encoded protein is CASSLLGANTEAFF. The full variable domain, with the rest looked up from reference TRBV14 and TRBJ1-1, is EAGVTQFPSHSVIEKGQTVTLRCDPISGHDNLYWYRRVMGKEIKFLLHFVKESKQDESGMPNNRFLAERTGGTYSTLKVQPAELEDSGVYFCASSLLGANTEAFFGQGTRLTVV.

The chain employs TRBV19 and TRBJ1-4; 9 nucleotides line up with TRBD1. The CDR3 is made up of 13 amino acids. V lost 6 bases and J lost 8; bases outside the gene matches: 4. Germline V gives CDR1 LNHDA, CDR2 SQIVND (reference sequence). The CDR3 region has the DNA TGTGCCAGTAGGGACAGGGGCTCGGAAAAACTGTTTTTT. Protein product: CASRDRGSEKLFF. The entire variable domain, with the rest obtained from reference TRBV19 and TRBJ1-4, is as follows: DGGITQSPKYLFRKEGQNVTLSCEQNLNHDAMYWYRQDPGQGLRLIYYSQIVNDFQKGDIAEGYSVSREKKESFPLTVTSAQKNPTAFYLCASRDRGSEKLFFGSGTQLSVL.

V gene TRBV7-9 combines with J gene TRBJ2-7; D unresolved. V dropped 5 bases and J dropped 3 bases, with 11 bases sitting between them. The length of the CDR3 is 13 residues. Germline assignment: CDR1 SEHNR and CDR2 FQNEAQ (reference sequence). The DNA for the CDR3 is TGTGCCAGCAGCCCAAAAGAGAGCTACGAGCAGTACTTC. This encodes CASSPKESYEQYF. The whole variable domain, remainder taken from reference TRBV7-9 and TRBJ2-7, is DTGVSQNPRHKITKRGQNVTFRCDPISEHNRLYWYRQTLGQGPEFLTYFQNEAQLEKSRLLSDRFSAERPKGSFSTLEIQRTEQGDSAMYLCASSPKESYEQYFGPGTRLTVT.

This chain uses TRBV5-1 with TRBJ2-1; TRBD1 is a possible D gene (5 bases). V dropped 2 bases and J dropped 7 bases, with 10 bases sitting between them. Germline V lookup: CDR1 SGHRS, CDR2 YFSETQ. The CDR3 runs 13 residues. The CDR3 spells CASSLTRVNEQFF. The CDR3 DNA follows: TGCGCCAGCAGCTTAACCAGGGTTAATGAGCAGTTCTTC.

The chain has TRBV19 and TRBJ2-3; 8 bases are shared with TRBD2. The length of the CDR3 is 15 residues. Germline lookup yields CDR1 LNHDA and CDR2 SQIVND (reference sequence). Trimming removed 7 bases from V and 1 base from J; junction bases left unmatched: 7. The CDR3 loop reads CASTLEGLGTDTQYF. CDR3 sequence (DNA): TGTGCCAGTACCTTAGAGGGACTAGGCACAGATACGCAGTATTTT.

This sequence joins TRBV19 and TRBJ1-5; D gene uncertain. The CDR3 contains 13 residues. Trimming took 3 bases from V and 4 from J, leaving 7 bases between them. The germline CDR1 and CDR2 sequences are LNHDA and SQIVND (reference sequence). The CDR3 DNA follows: TGTGCCAGTAGTATCGTTTTGAATCAGCCCCAGCATTTT. Amino acids: CASSIVLNQPQHF.

The gene calls are TRBV7-8 and TRBJ2-2; D unresolved. CDR1 and CDR2 (germline): SGHVS, FQNEAQ. CDR3 size: 16 residues. V lost 4 bases and J 4 bases, leaving 16 bases between the germline ends. CDR3 nucleotides: TGTGCCAGCAGCTCCAGCCCCAAGCCGGGCACCGGGGAGCTGTTTTTT. It encodes CASSSSPKPGTGELFF.

The chain employs TRBV18 and TRBJ2-1, with D possibly matching TRBD1 (6 bases). This CDR3 spans 14 amino acids. The germline CDR1 and CDR2 sequences are KGHSH and LQKENI. Trimming removed 3 bases from V and 6 bases from J, with 12 bases in between. CDR3 loop: CASSPYTGTNEQFF. CDR3 DNA sequence: TGTGCCAGCTCACCGTATACAGGGACCAATGAGCAGTTCTTC.